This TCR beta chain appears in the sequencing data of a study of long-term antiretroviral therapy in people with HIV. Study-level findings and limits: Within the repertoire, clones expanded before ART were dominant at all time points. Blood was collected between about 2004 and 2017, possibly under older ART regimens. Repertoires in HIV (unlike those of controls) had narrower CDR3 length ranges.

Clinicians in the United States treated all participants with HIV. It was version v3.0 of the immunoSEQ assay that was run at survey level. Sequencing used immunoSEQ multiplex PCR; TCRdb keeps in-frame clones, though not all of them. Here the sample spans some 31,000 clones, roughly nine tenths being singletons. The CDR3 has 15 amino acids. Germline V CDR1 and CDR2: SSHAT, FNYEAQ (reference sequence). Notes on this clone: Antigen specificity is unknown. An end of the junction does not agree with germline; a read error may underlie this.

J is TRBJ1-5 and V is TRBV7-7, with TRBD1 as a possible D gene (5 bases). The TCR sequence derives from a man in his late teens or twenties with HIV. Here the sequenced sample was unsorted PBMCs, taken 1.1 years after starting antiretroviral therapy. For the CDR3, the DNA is TGTGCTAGCAGCTTAAACCGACAGTATAATCAGCCCCAGCATTTT. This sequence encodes CASSLNRQYNQPQHF. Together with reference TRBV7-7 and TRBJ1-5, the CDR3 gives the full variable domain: GAGVSQSPRYKVTKRGQDVTLRCDPISSHATLYWYQQALGQGPEFLTYFNYEAQPDKSGLPSDRFSAERPEGSISTLTIQRTEQRDSAMYRCASSLNRQYNQPQHFGDGTRLSIL.